These 5 T cell receptor beta chains were all obtained from the same sample, sequenced in a study of cytomegalovirus exposure and HLA in healthy donors. With 60 Vbeta and 13 Jbeta primers, the PCR was carried out. Some clones are missing from TCRdb's copy, which holds only in-frame ones; the method was immunoSEQ multiplex PCR. Altogether 55,000 to 80,000 clones are present, about 65% being singletons, with the ten largest covering around 25%. Sequencing was done on a sample of PBMCs. Receptors originate from a man aged 50 to 60 in good health and CMV-seropositive.

This chain links TRBV5-1 with TRBJ1-1; D call uncertain. Between the trimmed V and J ends, which lost 5 bases and 5 bases, there was a span of 13 bases. CDR1 and CDR2 from the germline V gene are SGHRS and YFSETQ. This CDR3 is 13 amino acids long. Here the CDR3 reads CASRLLLLTEAFF. The CDR3 nucleotides are TGCGCCAGCAGACTTCTTTTGCTGACTGAAGCTTTCTTT.

This clone was detected only a few times. J is TRBJ2-5 and V is TRBV5-1, with a possible D match to TRBD1 (6 bases). The CDR3 extends over 17 amino acids. Trimming pared 0 bases from V and 1 base from J, leaving 16 bases between. CDR1 is SGHRS and CDR2 is YFSETQ in the germline V gene. The CDR3 reads CASSLAGVLISQETQYF. The DNA for the CDR3 is TGCGCCAGCAGCTTGGCAGGGGTTCTAATATCCCAAGAGACCCAGTACTTC. The variable domain in full, with the rest retrieved from reference TRBV5-1 and TRBJ2-5, is KAGVTQTPRYLIKTRGQQVTLSCSPISGHRSVSWYQQTPGQGLQFLFEYFSETQRNKGNFPGRFSGRQFSNSRSEMNVSTLELGDSALYLCASSLAGVLISQETQYFGPGTRLLVL.

The chain has TRBV9 and TRBJ2-1; TRBD2 aligns across 8 bases. This CDR3 is built from 15 residues. The V gene's germline CDR1 is SGDLS and CDR2 YYNGEE. Trimming removed 4 bases from V and 12 bases from J; junction bases left unmatched: 15. CDR3 region: CASSPQGLGQRGQFF. The CDR3 bases are TGTGCCAGCAGCCCTCAGGGACTAGGCCAGCGTGGGCAGTTCTTC. Supplemented by reference TRBV9 and TRBJ2-1, the full variable domain reads DSGVTQTPKHLITATGQRVTLRCSPRSGDLSVYWYQQSLDQGLQFLIQYYNGEERAKGNILERFSAQQFPDLHSELNLSSLELGDSALYFCASSPQGLGQRGQFFGPGTRLTVL.

This clone was found a few times. The chain combines TRBV10-1 with TRBJ1-1, with D possibly matching TRBD1 (5 bases). V lost 2 bases to trimming and J lost 4 bases, with 11 bases between them. The length of the CDR3 is 14 residues. Germline CDR1 and CDR2: WNHNN and SYGVQD (reference sequence). The CDR3 reads CASSEGQGGTEAFF. DNA for the CDR3: TGCGCCAGCAGTGAGGGTCAGGGTGGCACTGAAGCTTTCTTT.

This sequence joins TRBV7-8 and TRBJ1-3; D is possibly TRBD1 (6 bases). Trimming took 7 bases from V and 4 from J, leaving 17 bases between them. Per the germline V gene, CDR1 is SGHVS and CDR2 is FQNEAQ. The CDR3 spans 15 residues. CDR3 nucleotide sequence: TGTGCCAGCACCCTTCGGTCACAGGGAGGAAACACCATATATTTT. Amino acids: CASTLRSQGGNTIYF.